This entry describes one TCR beta chain. Its antigen remains undetermined. Base quality data are lacking; no much larger clone is found one base away. The method behind the library was PCR. This sample was sequenced with an Illumina HiSeq 2500. Molecular barcoding was employed in the preparation of TCR libraries, with unique molecular identifiers being used to normalize TCRbeta repertoire quantification. The public sequencing data were trimmed at Q25 with fastp and processed into clonotypes with MiXCR by TCRdb, which kept only in-frame beta chains. Rows merge per CDR3 protein into single entries with the most common DNA and genes. Within this sample are about a million distinct CDR3 sequences, with 25% to 30% of them counted one time only. The ten largest clones add up to roughly 28% of the sample. The treatment or condition label here, explained by the study, means: allogeneic hematopoietic cell transplantation with graft depleted of TCRalphabeta T cells and CD19 B cells. TCRalphabeta/CD19-depleted allogeneic hematopoietic cell grafts were given to the transplant recipients, all of whom were children.

The sample is drawn from a study of T-cell reconstitution after alpha-beta-depleted transplantation in children (dated by TCRdb to 2016 to 2017). About the investigation overall: Using TCR repertoire profiling, the study quantitatively followed how T-cell immune reconstitution unfolded in children after TCRalphabeta/CD19-depleted allogeneic hematopoietic cell transplantation. The paper's findings and limits, for the study overall: The apparently early recovery of alphabetaT-cell counts about two months after transplant reportedly depended on only several hundred rapidly expanded clones that came from non-depleted graft cells. Over the following months the frequencies of hyperexpanded clones went down, and after one year T-cell counts and TCRbeta diversity were mostly credited to newly produced T cells. The high TCRbeta diversity at day 60 in some patients was ascribed to recipient T cells and intrathymic progenitors that had survived conditioning.

Counted from cysteine to phenylalanine, this CDR3 has 16 amino acids. Only the CDR3 DNA is retained, 48 bases long and in frame from the first base. CDR1 is given as SGHVS and CDR2 as FQNEAQ, both from the germline V gene. V loses 6 bases at its end and J loses 8 bases; junction bases beyond the gene matches: 9. The source was PBMCs, mostly from graft donor cells, collected 360 days after TCRalphabeta/CD19-depleted stem cell transplant. This sequence was found in a boy under two years old who had a stem cell transplant for SCID, so the T cells may come from the graft donor. Recombination connected TRBV7-8 to TRBJ2-1, with TRBD2 identical over 14 junction bases. The CDR3 reads as follows: CASRRLAGGPRDEQFF. At the DNA level, the sequence is TGTGCCAGCAGAAGACTAGCGGGGGGGCCAAGGGATGAGCAGTTCTTC.